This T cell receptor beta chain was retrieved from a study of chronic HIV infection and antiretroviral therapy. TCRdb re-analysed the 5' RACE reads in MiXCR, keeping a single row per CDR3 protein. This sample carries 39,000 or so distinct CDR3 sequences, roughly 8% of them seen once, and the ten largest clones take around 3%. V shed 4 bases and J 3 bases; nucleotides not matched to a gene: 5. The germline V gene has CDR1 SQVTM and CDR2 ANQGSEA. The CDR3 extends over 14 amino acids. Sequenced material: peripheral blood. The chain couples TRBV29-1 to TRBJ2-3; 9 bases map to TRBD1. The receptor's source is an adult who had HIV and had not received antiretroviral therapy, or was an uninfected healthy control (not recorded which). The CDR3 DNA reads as TGCAGCGTTGGAAACAGGGGGCAGACAGATACGCAGTATTTT. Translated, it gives CSVGNRGQTDTQYF.